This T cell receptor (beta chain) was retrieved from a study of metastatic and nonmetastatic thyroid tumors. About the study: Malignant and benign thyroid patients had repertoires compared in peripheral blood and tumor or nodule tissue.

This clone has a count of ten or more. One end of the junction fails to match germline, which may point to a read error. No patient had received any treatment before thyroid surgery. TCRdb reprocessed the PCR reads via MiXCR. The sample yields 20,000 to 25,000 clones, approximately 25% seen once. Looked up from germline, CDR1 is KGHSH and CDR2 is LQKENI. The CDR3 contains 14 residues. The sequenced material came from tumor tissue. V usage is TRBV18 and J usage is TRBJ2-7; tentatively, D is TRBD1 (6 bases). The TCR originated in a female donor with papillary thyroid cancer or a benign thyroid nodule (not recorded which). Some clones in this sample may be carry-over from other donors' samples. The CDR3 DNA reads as TGTGCCGGCTCACAGGGCAGGGGAGCCTACGAGCAGTACTTC. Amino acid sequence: CAGSQGRGAYEQYF.